This entry is about one TCR beta chain. V was clipped by 4 bases and J by 3 bases, with 5 bases between them. CDR1 is SGHRS, CDR2 YFSETQ, per germline. The length of the CDR3 is 11 residues. This sample is part of a study of TIL therapy for anti-PD-1-resistant metastatic lung cancer. For the study at large: Median patient age was about 55, ranging roughly 38-75 years.

Sequencing used immunoSEQ v3. Assay used: immunoSEQ multiplex PCR; TCRdb lists only in-frame clones, some missing. The sample holds 45,000 to 60,000 clones, less than 80% seen once. The time point: pre-treatment sample, taken before nivolumab and TIL therapy. The sequencing here drew on blood, taken at baseline. The chain employs TRBV5-1 and TRBJ2-7, with D uncertain. The sequence was obtained from a woman aged 30-79 years with non-small cell lung cancer. CDR3 region: CASSIDYEQYF. The CDR3 DNA reads TGCGCCAGCAGCATTGACTACGAGCAGTACTTC.